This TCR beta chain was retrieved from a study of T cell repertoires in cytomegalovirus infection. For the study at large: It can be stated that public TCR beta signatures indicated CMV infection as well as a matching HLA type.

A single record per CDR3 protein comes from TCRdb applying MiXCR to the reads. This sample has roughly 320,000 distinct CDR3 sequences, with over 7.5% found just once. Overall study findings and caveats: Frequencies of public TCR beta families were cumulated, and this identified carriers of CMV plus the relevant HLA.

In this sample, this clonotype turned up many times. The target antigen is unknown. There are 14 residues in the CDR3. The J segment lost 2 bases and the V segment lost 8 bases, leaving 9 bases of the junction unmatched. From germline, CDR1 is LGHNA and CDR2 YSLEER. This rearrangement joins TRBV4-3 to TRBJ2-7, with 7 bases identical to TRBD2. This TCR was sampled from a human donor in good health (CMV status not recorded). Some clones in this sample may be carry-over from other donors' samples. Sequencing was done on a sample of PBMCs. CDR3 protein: CASSAGRGTYEQYF. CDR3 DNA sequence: TGCGCCAGCTCCGCGGGGAGGGGAACCTACGAGCAGTACTTC.